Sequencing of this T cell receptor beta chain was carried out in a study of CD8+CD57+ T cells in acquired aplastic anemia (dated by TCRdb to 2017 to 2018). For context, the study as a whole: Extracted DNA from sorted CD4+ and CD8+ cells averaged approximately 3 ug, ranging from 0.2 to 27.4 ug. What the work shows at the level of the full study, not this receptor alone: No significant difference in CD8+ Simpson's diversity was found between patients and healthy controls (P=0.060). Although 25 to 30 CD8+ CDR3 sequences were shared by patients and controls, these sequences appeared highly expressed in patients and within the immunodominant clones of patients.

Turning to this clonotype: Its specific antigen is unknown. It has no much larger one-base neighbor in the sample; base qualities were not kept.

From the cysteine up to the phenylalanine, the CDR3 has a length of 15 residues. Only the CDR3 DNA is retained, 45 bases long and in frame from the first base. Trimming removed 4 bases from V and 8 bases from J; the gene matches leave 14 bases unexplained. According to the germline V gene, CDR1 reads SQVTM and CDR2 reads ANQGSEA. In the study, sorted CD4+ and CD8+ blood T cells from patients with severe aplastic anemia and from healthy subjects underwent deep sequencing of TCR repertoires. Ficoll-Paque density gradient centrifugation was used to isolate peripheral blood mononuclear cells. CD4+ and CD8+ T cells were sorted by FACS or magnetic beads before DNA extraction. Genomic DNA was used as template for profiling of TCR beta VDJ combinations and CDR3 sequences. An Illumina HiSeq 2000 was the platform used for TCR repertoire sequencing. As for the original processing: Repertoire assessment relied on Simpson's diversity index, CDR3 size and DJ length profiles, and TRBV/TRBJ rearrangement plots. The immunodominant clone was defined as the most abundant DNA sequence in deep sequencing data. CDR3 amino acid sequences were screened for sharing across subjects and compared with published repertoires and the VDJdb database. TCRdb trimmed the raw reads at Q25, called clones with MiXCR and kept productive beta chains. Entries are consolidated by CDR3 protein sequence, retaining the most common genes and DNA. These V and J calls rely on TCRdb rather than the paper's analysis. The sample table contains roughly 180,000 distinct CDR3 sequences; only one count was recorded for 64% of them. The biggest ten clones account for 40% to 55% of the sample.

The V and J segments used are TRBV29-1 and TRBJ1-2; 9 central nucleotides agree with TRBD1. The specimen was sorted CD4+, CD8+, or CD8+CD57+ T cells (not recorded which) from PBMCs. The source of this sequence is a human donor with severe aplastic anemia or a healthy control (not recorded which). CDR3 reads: CSVGTLTGTGFGYTF. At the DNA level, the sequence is TGCAGCGTTGGGACACTCACCGGGACAGGGTTCGGCTACACCTTC.